Below are 13 T cell receptor beta chains sequenced from a single sample in a study of T-cell memory formation after mild COVID-19. From the 5' RACE reads, TCRdb called clonotypes with MiXCR, one entry per CDR3 protein. Of about 290,000 distinct CDR3 sequences in the sample, 15% to 20% are singletons; the top ten hold about a fifth. Sequencing used PBMCs or a T cell subset sorted from them (not recorded which). All receptors come from a man between 18 and 35 years old who had mild COVID-19 (a few samples of this study predate the infection). Cell type and time point are not known.

This chain uses TRBV11-2 with TRBJ2-7; D call uncertain. Deletions cut 1 base from V and 0 bases from J, with 10 bases between. Germline V gene data show CDR1 as SGHAT and CDR2 as FQNNGV. The CDR3 runs 15 residues. The CDR3 sequence is CASSLGYGSSYEQYF. The CDR3 coding sequence is TGTGCCAGCAGCTTAGGATACGGTAGCTCCTACGAGCAGTACTTC.

This clonotype came up once. The CDR3 DNA follows: TGTGCCAGCAGCTCGCTCCAGACTAGCGGGGGGGCTAGGTCTGGTGAGCAGTTCTTC. Amino acids: CASSSLQTSGGARSGEQFF. The chain links TRBV12-3 or TRBV12-4 to TRBJ2-1; 14 bases match TRBD2. CDR3 length equals 19 residues. With V trimmed by 6 bases and J by 9 bases, 19 bases remained unmatched.

The chain has TRBV30 and TRBJ2-2; no definite D call. There are 12 residues in the CDR3. Germline CDR1 is GTSNPN and CDR2 is SVGIG (reference sequence). Trimming took 3 bases from V and 8 from J, leaving 10 bases between them. The CDR3: CAWSLGRGELFF. CDR3 DNA: TGTGCCTGGAGCCTAGGGCGGGGGGAGCTGTTTTTT.

This clonotype was picked up a small number of times. The chain couples TRBV5-5 to TRBJ1-5; D is undetermined. In germline, CDR1 is SGHKS, CDR2 YYEKEE (reference sequence). Trimming cost V 0 bases and J 4 bases, with 8 bases left between them. The CDR3 totals 14 residues. CDR3 loop: CASSLVGLNQPQHF. DNA for the CDR3: TGTGCCAGCAGCTTGGTGGGGTTGAATCAGCCCCAGCATTTT.

V is TRBV7-9 and J is TRBJ2-6; the match to TRBD1 covers 10 bases. This CDR3 contains 14 residues. Germline V gene sequence: CDR1 SEHNR, CDR2 FQNEAQ (reference sequence). V lost 4 bases, J lost 10 bases, and 4 bases stayed unmatched. This CDR3 reads CASSSRDRGNVLTF. The CDR3, as DNA: TGTGCCAGCAGCTCCCGGGACAGGGGTAACGTCCTGACTTTC.

The chain recombines TRBV6-5 with TRBJ1-5; D is unclear. V lost 8 bases, J lost 4 bases, and 9 bases lay in between. This CDR3 comprises 12 residues. Germline V gene sequence: CDR1 MNHEY, CDR2 SVGAGI. Here the CDR3 reads CASGSSNQPQHF. The CDR3 region has the DNA TGTGCCAGCGGCTCCTCGAATCAGCCCCAGCATTTT.

This clonotype was picked up a small number of times. The chain joins TRBV7-9 to TRBJ2-2; TRBD1 aligns across 7 bases. The CDR3 extends over 15 amino acids. Germline V lookup: CDR1 SEHNR, CDR2 FQNEAQ (reference sequence). V trimming: 6 bases; J trimming: 2 bases; junction bases outside the gene matches: 6. DNA of the CDR3: TGTGCCAGCAGGACAGGGACCGCAAACACCGGGGAGCTGTTTTTT. This gives the protein CASRTGTANTGELFF. Together with reference TRBV7-9 and TRBJ2-2, the CDR3 gives the full variable domain: DTGVSQNPRHKITKRGQNVTFRCDPISEHNRLYWYRQTLGQGPEFLTYFQNEAQLEKSRLLSDRFSAERPKGSFSTLEIQRTEQGDSAMYLCASRTGTANTGELFFGEGSRLTVL.

This clonotype was detected a few times. J is TRBJ2-7 and V is TRBV11-2; 8 bases line up with TRBD1. Per the germline V gene, CDR1 is SGHAT and CDR2 is FQNNGV. V gave up 2 bases and J gave up 5 bases; unmatched junction bases: 2. The CDR3 length is 13 residues. The CDR3 sequence: CASSLRTGNEQYV. DNA of the CDR3: TGTGCCAGCAGCTTACGGACAGGGAACGAGCAGTACGTC.

This clonotype came up a few times. The chain employs TRBV4-2 and TRBJ2-5; 10 bases match TRBD1. The ends lost 3 bases at V and 4 bases at J; junction bases unmatched: 23. Germline CDR1 reads LGHNA; CDR2 reads YNFKEQ. CDR3 length: 21 amino acids. CDR3 DNA sequence: TGTGCCAGCAGCCAGCTAATCGGACAGGGGGTTCTGGCCGCGGGGGGAGAGACCCAGTACTTC. It codes for CASSQLIGQGVLAAGGETQYF.

The chain employs TRBV18 and TRBJ2-1; TRBD1 aligns across 8 bases. The V gene's germline CDR1 is KGHSH and CDR2 LQKENI. The CDR3 length is 15 residues. V lost 3 bases and J lost 2; bases outside the gene matches: 3. CDR3 nucleotides: TGTGCCAGCTCACCGGGACAGGACCCCTACAATGAGCAGTTCTTC. Translation gives CASSPGQDPYNEQFF.

This chain joins TRBV12-3 or TRBV12-4 and TRBJ2-5; 9 bases fit TRBD2. The ends lost 5 bases at V and 1 base at J; junction bases unmatched: 11. This CDR3 has 17 amino acids. CDR3 nucleotides: TGTGCCAGCAGTCCGCGTGGTAGCGGGGGACCCCAAGAGACCCAGTACTTC. This codes for CASSPRGSGGPQETQYF.

This clonotype has a handful of counts. The rearrangement joins TRBV11-3 to TRBJ2-5; 7 nucleotides match TRBD2. V lost 3 bases and J lost 3; bases outside the gene matches: 1. Germline CDR1 is SGHNT and CDR2 is YENEEA. The CDR3 spans 13 residues. The CDR3 loop is CASSFRGEETQYF. Here the CDR3 DNA reads TGTGCCAGCAGCTTCCGGGGGGAAGAGACCCAGTACTTC.

This clonotype was observed a handful of times. The chain employs TRBV4-3 and TRBJ2-1; D is perhaps TRBD2 (6 bases). CDR3 length: 16 residues. The V gene's germline CDR1 is LGHNA and CDR2 YSLEER. The V gene lost 1 base and the J gene lost 6 bases, with 16 bases spanning the gap. The CDR3 region is CASSQGLGGRLNEQFF. CDR3 in DNA: TGCGCCAGCAGCCAAGGTTTGGGGGGACGACTCAATGAGCAGTTCTTC.